The T cell receptor (beta chain) described here comes from a study of graft-versus-host responses after intestinal transplantation. Germline CDR1 and CDR2: MDHEN and SYDVKM. This CDR3 region has 14 residues. J lost 7 bases, V lost 1 base, and 5 bases had no gene match. A note on this clone: The antigen is not known.

The data were produced by immunoSEQ multiplex PCR, yet TCRdb's version contains in-frame clones alone and is incomplete. This sample carries some 100,000 clones, around 93% of them seen once, and the ten largest clones take about 1.1%. V usage is TRBV28 and J usage is TRBJ2-7, with 9 positions matching TRBD1. Sequenced material: unstimulated CD8+ T cells sorted from spleen or lymph node cells, taken before transplant. The clonotype was recovered from a human donor who was the organ donor for an intestinal transplant. Here the CDR3 DNA reads TGTGCCAGCAGTTTATCCGGGACAGGGAGGGAGCAGTACTTC. This gives the protein CASSLSGTGREQYF. Full variable domain (rest looked up from reference TRBV28 and TRBJ2-7): DVKVTQSSRYLVKRTGEKVFLECVQDMDHENMFWYRQDPGLGLRLIYFSYDVKMKEKGDIPEGYSVSREKKERFSLILESASTNQTSMYLCASSLSGTGREQYFGPGTRLTVT.